One T cell receptor beta chain is described in this entry. Its specificity is unknown. At one end the junction does not follow the germline gene, possibly because of a read error. The sample belongs to a study of Graves' ophthalmopathy and Graves' hyperthyroidism. A duration under 3 months, NOSPECS ≥4, CAS ≥3 and moderate-to-severe activity characterized the donors with ophthalmopathy. The CDR3 runs to 13 residues. Germline CDR1 SGHAT, CDR2 FQDESV (reference sequence). The sequenced template was RNA, covering the TCR beta CDR3 region. First-round RT-PCR employed HTBI primers, with a second-round multiplex PCR after it. TCRdb reprocessed the multiplex PCR reads via MiXCR and lists one record per CDR3 protein. This sample carries almost 750,000 distinct CDR3 sequences, approximately 40% of them seen once, and the ten largest clones take about 40%. Points from the study as a whole: Both a roughly 65% sensitivity and an approximately 72% specificity characterized the model's predictions of ophthalmopathy progression. Among thyroid clonotypes expanded above 0.001 frequency, most also appeared in blood. A model built from 13 signatures distinguished ophthalmopathy from stable hyperthyroidism with around 91% sensitivity and about 84% specificity.

The rearrangement joins TRBV11-1 to TRBJ1-1, with unresolved D. The receptor was isolated from an adult man with Graves' ophthalmopathy. Sequenced material: peripheral blood. This chain's CDR3 is CANSSPMNTEAFF. The CDR3, as DNA: TGTGCCAACAGCTCCCCAATGAACACTGAAGCTTTCTTT.